Below, 23 T cell receptor beta chains from the same sample are listed, as sequenced in a study of cytomegalovirus exposure and HLA in healthy donors. Use of 60 Vbeta and 13 Jbeta primers characterized the PCR. Method: immunoSEQ multiplex PCR; TCRdb's copy keeps in-frame clones and lacks some. The table lists around 94,000 clones, about 73% of them singletons. Sequencing was done on a sample of PBMCs. These receptors were obtained from a woman between 40 and 55 years old in good health and CMV-seropositive.

J is TRBJ2-7 and V is TRBV2, with TRBD2 matching 12 bases. The V gene's germline CDR1 is SNHLY and CDR2 FYNNEI. This CDR3 has 13 residues. V gave up 8 bases and J gave up 3 bases; unmatched junction bases: 2. CDR3: CASGGLAGYEQYF. As DNA, the CDR3 is TGTGCCAGCGGGGGACTAGCGGGCTACGAGCAGTACTTC.

This clone turned up a few times. This rearrangement joins TRBV6-1 to TRBJ1-3; D gene uncertain. The CDR3 is 15 amino acids. V was trimmed by 2 bases and J by 0 bases, leaving 8 bases between them. Germline CDR1 MNHNS, CDR2 SASEGT. CDR3 nucleotide sequence: TGTGCCAGCAGTGAATCCGGTACCTCTGGAAACACCATATATTTT. Translating it yields CASSESGTSGNTIYF.

This clone was recorded a few times. V is TRBV4-1 and J is TRBJ2-5; the match to TRBD2 covers 13 bases. The CDR3 is made up of 16 amino acids. V lost 6 bases and J lost 4; bases outside the gene matches: 8. The germline CDR1 and CDR2 sequences are MGHRA and YSYEKL. This chain's CDR3 is CASRGTSGDSRETQYF. The CDR3 DNA sequence: TGCGCCAGCAGGGGGACTAGCGGGGACTCCAGAGAGACCCAGTACTTC.

Of note for this clone: The junction and the germline gene differ at one end; a read error may be behind it. This sequence joins TRBV7-9 and TRBJ2-7; 11 bases fit TRBD1. Germline V gene data show CDR1 as SEHNR and CDR2 as FQNEAQ (reference sequence). The CDR3 spans 16 residues. As DNA, the CDR3 is TGTGCCGGCAGCTCATACTCCGGGACAGGGGGATACGAGCAGTACTTC. It is translated as CAGSSYSGTGGYEQYF.

The J gene is TRBJ2-2, the V gene TRBV6-4; 10 nucleotides agree with TRBD2. The CDR3 totals 15 residues. The germline gives CDR1 MRHNA, CDR2 SNTAGT. V lost 6 bases and J lost 4; bases outside the gene matches: 5. CDR3 amino acids: CASRRLAGTTGELFF. In DNA, the CDR3 is TGTGCCAGCAGGAGACTAGCGGGCACCACCGGGGAGCTGTTTTTT.

By share, this clone counts as medium-sized. This chain joins TRBV6-5 and TRBJ1-2, with D possibly being TRBD1 (5 bases). V lost 8 bases, J lost 4 bases, and 11 bases lay in between. Germline V gene data show CDR1 as MNHEY and CDR2 as SVGAGI. The CDR3 length is 12 residues. CDR3 loop: CASWGDGYGYTF. DNA for the CDR3: TGTGCCAGCTGGGGGGACGGCTATGGCTACACCTTC.

V and J are TRBV11-1 and TRBJ2-7; TRBD1 agrees at 8 bases. After removal of 10 bases from V and 6 bases from J, the junction contained 5 bases not matched to a gene. Germline V gene lookup returns CDR1 SGHAT and CDR2 FQDESV (reference sequence). There are 11 residues in the CDR3. As DNA, the CDR3 is TGTGCCACTCAGGGGGCAAGCGAGCAGTACTTC. It encodes CATQGASEQYF.

The chain's CDR3 is CASSPGSGTRKGYEQYF. The CDR3 DNA is TGTGCCAGCAGCCCAGGTAGCGGGACTAGGAAGGGCTACGAGCAGTACTTC. The chain combines TRBV5-4 with TRBJ2-7, with 8 nucleotides matching TRBD2. Germline CDR1 SGHNT, CDR2 YYREEE (reference sequence). Trimming removed 4 bases from V and 3 bases from J; junction bases left unmatched: 15. This CDR3 has 17 residues.

This rearrangement joins TRBV11-2 to TRBJ1-4, with D perhaps matching TRBD1 (5 bases). Trimming took 5 bases from V and 4 from J, leaving 17 bases between them. The CDR3 consists of 16 residues. Germline CDR1 reads SGHAT; CDR2 reads FQNNGV. CDR3 region: CASSTYRQPNNEKLFF. As DNA, the CDR3 is TGTGCCAGCAGCACATACCGACAGCCGAATAATGAAAAACTGTTTTTT.

Only a few counts were recorded for this clone. CDR3 loop: CASTLLTGSGNTIYF. CDR3 nucleotide sequence: TGTGCCAGCACCCTACTGACAGGGTCCGGAAACACCATATATTTT. This chain joins TRBV5-6 and TRBJ1-3, with 7 bases that match TRBD1. Per germline, CDR1 SGHDT and CDR2 YYEEEE. J was trimmed by 4 bases and V by 6 bases; bases with no gene match: 10. The CDR3 sequence is 15 residues long.

This chain uses TRBV9 with TRBJ1-1; D is unclear. CDR1 SGDLS and CDR2 YYNGEE come from the germline V gene. This CDR3 is built from 14 residues. V dropped 4 bases and J dropped 5 bases, with 15 bases sitting between them. The CDR3 loop reads CASSPWESKTEAFF. In nucleotides, the CDR3 is TGTGCCAGCAGCCCATGGGAGTCTAAAACTGAAGCTTTCTTT.

In this sample, this clone turned up once. V usage is TRBV7-3 and J usage is TRBJ2-5; D perhaps matches TRBD2 (5 bases). The CDR3 totals 21 residues. Per the germline V gene, CDR1 is SGHTA and CDR2 is FQGTGA. V lost 6 bases, J lost 5 bases, and 37 bases lay in between. In DNA form, the CDR3 reads TGTGCCAGCAGTCAGAGCGGAGGTGGACCCCCCGGAGCCCAGCCTGAGGAGACCCAGTACTTC. Translated, it gives CASSQSGGGPPGAQPEETQYF.

V gene TRBV5-4 combines with J gene TRBJ1-2, with 7 nucleotides matching TRBD1. Germline CDR1 reads SGHNT; CDR2 reads YYREEE (reference sequence). This CDR3 spans 14 amino acids. Trimming removed 0 bases from V and 5 bases from J; junction bases left unmatched: 4. DNA for the CDR3: TGTGCCAGCAGCTTGGTTACAGGGGATTATGGCTACACCTTC. It yields the protein CASSLVTGDYGYTF. The entire variable domain, with the rest obtained from reference TRBV5-4 and TRBJ1-2, is as follows: ETGVTQSPTHLIKTRGQQVTLRCSSQSGHNTVSWYQQALGQGPQFIFQYYREEENGRGNFPPRFSGLQFPNYSSELNVNALELDDSALYLCASSLVTGDYGYTFGSGTRLTVV.

The chain couples TRBV5-4 to TRBJ2-5; possible D gene TRBD1, 5 bases. CDR1 and CDR2 (germline): SGHNT, YYREEE (reference sequence). The CDR3 covers 11 residues. The V end was cut by 5 bases, the J end by 5 bases, with 7 bases between. In DNA, the CDR3 is TGTGCCAGCAGGGGGCCGGAGACCCAGTACTTC. This encodes CASRGPETQYF.

The chain recombines TRBV19 with TRBJ2-5, with a possible D match to TRBD1 (5 bases). With 0 bases removed from V and 6 bases from J, the gap between germline ends came to 11 bases. This CDR3 spans 14 amino acids. The germline gives CDR1 LNHDA, CDR2 SQIVND (reference sequence). The CDR3 DNA reads TGTGCCAGTAGTATAGATATAGCAGGGAAGACCCAGTACTTC. Its translation: CASSIDIAGKTQYF.

This chain links TRBV19 with TRBJ1-1; 7 bases match TRBD1. V lost 3 bases to trimming and J lost 4 bases; unmatched junction nucleotides: 5. The CDR3 loop spans 14 amino acids. Germline loops: CDR1 LNHDA, CDR2 SQIVND (reference sequence). The CDR3 sequence: CASSMEGAFTEAFF. CDR3 nucleotide sequence: TGTGCCAGTAGTATGGAGGGGGCCTTCACTGAAGCTTTCTTT.

Concerning this clone: A junction boundary mismatches the germline segment, possibly from a read error. V usage is TRBV19 and J usage is TRBJ2-2, with D possibly being TRBD2 (6 bases). There are 13 residues in the CDR3. From germline, CDR1 is LNHDA and CDR2 SQIVND (reference sequence). The CDR3 here is CASSNQVAGGLFF. CDR3 sequence (DNA): TGTGCCAGTAGTAATCAGGTGGCCGGGGGGCTGTTTTTT.

This clone was found a few times. The chain combines TRBV27 with TRBJ2-5; 12 nucleotides align to TRBD1. From germline, CDR1 is MNHEY and CDR2 SMNVEV (reference sequence). V lost 6 bases and J lost 4; bases outside the gene matches: 6. The CDR3 is 15 amino acids. The CDR3 DNA sequence: TGTGCCAGCAGGGGACAGGGGGCAAAAGTAGAGACCCAGTACTTC. Its protein is CASRGQGAKVETQYF.

This chain connects TRBV28 to TRBJ2-7; 11 bases are shared with TRBD1. Trimming cost V 8 bases and J 4 bases; bases outside gene matches: 10. The CDR3 is 15 amino acids. The germline CDR1 and CDR2 sequences are MDHEN and SYDVKM. The CDR3 sequence: CASPKTGTGGYEQYF. The DNA of the CDR3 is TGTGCCAGCCCTAAAACGGGGACAGGGGGTTACGAGCAGTACTTC.

Of note for this clone: At the DNA level, this CDR3 is encoded by other sequences in the same sample as well. The chain employs TRBV7-9 and TRBJ2-2, with 10 bases fitting TRBD1. V shed 7 bases, J shed 4 bases, and the junction held 6 bases outside the gene matches. CDR1 and CDR2 (germline): SEHNR, FQNEAQ (reference sequence). The CDR3 has 15 residues. In nucleotides, the CDR3 is TGTGCCAGCACCGTAGGGACAGGGGTCACCGGGGAGCTGTTTTTT. Encoded protein: CASTVGTGVTGELFF.

The chain has TRBV4-1 and TRBJ2-7; D is uncertain. The germline V gene has CDR1 MGHRA and CDR2 YSYEKL. V dropped 2 bases and J dropped 0 bases, with 8 bases sitting between them. The CDR3 is 14 amino acids. This chain's CDR3 is CASSQRSNSYEQYF. The DNA for the CDR3 is TGCGCCAGCAGCCAACGCAGTAACTCCTACGAGCAGTACTTC.

This clone was counted only a few times. This chain connects TRBV7-9 to TRBJ2-1; D not certain. The V end was cut by 5 bases, the J end by 8 bases, with 10 bases between. The V gene's germline CDR1 is SEHNR and CDR2 FQNEAQ (reference sequence). The CDR3 loop spans 12 amino acids. CDR3 sequence (DNA): TGTGCCAGCAGCCCAAGCCCCGATGAGCAGTTCTTC. It is translated as CASSPSPDEQFF.

CDR3 DNA sequence: TGCGCCAGCAGCTCACCCCGGACAGGGGGCGGCAACACTGAAGCTTTCTTT. Translated: CASSSPRTGGGNTEAFF. The chain is built from TRBV5-1 and TRBJ1-1, with 11 bases lining up with TRBD1. The J segment lost 2 bases and the V segment lost 3 bases, leaving 9 bases of the junction unmatched. The CDR3 loop spans 17 amino acids. Per the germline V gene, CDR1 is SGHRS and CDR2 is YFSETQ.